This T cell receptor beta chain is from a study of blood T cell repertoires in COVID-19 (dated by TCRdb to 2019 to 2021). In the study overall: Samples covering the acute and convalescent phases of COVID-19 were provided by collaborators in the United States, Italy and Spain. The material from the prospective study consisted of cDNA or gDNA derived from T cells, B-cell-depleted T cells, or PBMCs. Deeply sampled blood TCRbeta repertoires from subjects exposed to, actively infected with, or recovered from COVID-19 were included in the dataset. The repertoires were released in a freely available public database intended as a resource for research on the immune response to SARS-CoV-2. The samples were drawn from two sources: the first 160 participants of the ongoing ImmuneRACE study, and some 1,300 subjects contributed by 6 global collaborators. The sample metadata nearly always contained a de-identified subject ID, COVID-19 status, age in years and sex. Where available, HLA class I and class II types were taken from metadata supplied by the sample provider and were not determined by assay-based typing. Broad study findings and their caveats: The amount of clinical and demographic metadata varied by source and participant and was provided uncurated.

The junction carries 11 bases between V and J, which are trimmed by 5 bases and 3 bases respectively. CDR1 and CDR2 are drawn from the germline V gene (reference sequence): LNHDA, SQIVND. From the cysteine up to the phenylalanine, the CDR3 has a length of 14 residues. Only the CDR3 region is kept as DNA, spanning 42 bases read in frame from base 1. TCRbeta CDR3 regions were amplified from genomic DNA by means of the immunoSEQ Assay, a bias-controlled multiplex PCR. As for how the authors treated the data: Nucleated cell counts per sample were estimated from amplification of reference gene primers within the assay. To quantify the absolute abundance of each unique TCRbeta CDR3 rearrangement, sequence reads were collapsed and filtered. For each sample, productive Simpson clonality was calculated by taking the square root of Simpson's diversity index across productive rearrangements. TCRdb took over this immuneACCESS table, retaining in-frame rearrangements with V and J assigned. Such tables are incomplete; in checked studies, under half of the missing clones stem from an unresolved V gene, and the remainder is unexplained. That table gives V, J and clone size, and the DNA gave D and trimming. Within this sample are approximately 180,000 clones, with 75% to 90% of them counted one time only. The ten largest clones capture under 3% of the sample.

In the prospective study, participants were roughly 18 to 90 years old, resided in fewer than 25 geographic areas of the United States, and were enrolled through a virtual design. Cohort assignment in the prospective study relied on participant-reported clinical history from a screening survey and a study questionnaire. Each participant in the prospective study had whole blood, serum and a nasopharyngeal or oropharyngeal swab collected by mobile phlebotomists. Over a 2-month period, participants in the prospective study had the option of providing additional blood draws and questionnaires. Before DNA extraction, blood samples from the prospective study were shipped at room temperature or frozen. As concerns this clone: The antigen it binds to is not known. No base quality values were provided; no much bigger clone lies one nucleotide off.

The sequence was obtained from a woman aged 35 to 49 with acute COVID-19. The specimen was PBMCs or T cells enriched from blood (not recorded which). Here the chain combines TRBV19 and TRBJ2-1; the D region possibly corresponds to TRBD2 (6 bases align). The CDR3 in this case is CASSRGTVYNEQFF. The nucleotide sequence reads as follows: TGTGCCAGTAGTCGCGGGACGGTCTACAATGAGCAGTTCTTC.